The entry below describes one T cell receptor beta chain. Antigen unknown. This specimen belongs to a study of OX40 agonist ivuxolimab in advanced cancers. Overall study context: Ivuxolimab, an antibody that agonizes OX40 (CD134), was administered to the patients.

Assay: immunoSEQ multiplex PCR; the TCRdb copy retains only in-frame clones and omits some. The data show about 62,000 clones, about 83% seen once. Whole-study results and caveats: Certain nonresponding patients likewise had low normalized T-cell clonal expansion.

CDR3 size: 15 residues. V lost 1 base to trimming and J lost 3 bases, with 13 bases between them. Germline CDR1 is SGDLS and CDR2 is YYNGEE. This receptor was identified in an adult with an advanced solid tumor such as melanoma, head and neck, liver or kidney cancer. J is TRBJ1-1 and V is TRBV9; D not certain. Here the sequenced sample was CD4+ or CD8+ T cells sorted from blood, taken in a trial of the OX40 agonist ivuxolimab. CDR3 in DNA: TGTGCCAGCAGCGTAACCGGACGAGGGCACACTGAAGCTTTCTTT. It encodes CASSVTGRGHTEAFF. The variable domain in full, completed from reference TRBV9 and TRBJ1-1, reads DSGVTQTPKHLITATGQRVTLRCSPRSGDLSVYWYQQSLDQGLQFLIQYYNGEERAKGNILERFSAQQFPDLHSELNLSSLELGDSALYFCASSVTGRGHTEAFFGQGTRLTVV.